These T cell receptor beta chains were read from a single sample in a study of beta chain features in type 1 diabetes. Here immunoSEQ multiplex PCR was the method, and the copy in TCRdb shows in-frame clones only, minus some. The sample lists some 300,000 clones, about 8.5% occurring once. What was sequenced was central memory CD4+ T cells from blood. These receptors all come from a woman under 30 in good health. CDR3s include the opening cysteine and the closing phenylalanine or tryptophan. Fields, in order: D gene, J gene, clone size, V gene, CDR3 DNA, CDR3 protein. D genes are given only for firm matches. Size is omitted from some rows. Given values are once, few, many or a class for expanded clones.

d_call: -
j_call: TRBJ2-1
clone_size: many
v_call: TRBV27
cdr3_nt: TGTGCCAGCAGAGCGTCGGATTATAGCTCCTACAATGAGCAGTTCTTC
cdr3_aa: CASRASDYSSYNEQFF

d_call: -
j_call: TRBJ2-1
clone_size: -
v_call: TRBV7-3
cdr3_nt: TGTGCCAGCAGCTTAAGTTACAACAATGAGCAGTTCTTC
cdr3_aa: CASSLSYNNEQFF

d_call: -
j_call: TRBJ1-2
clone_size: few
v_call: TRBV5-5
cdr3_nt: TGTGCCAGCAGCTTGGAAGCAGGGAGGACGTTTGGCTACACCTTC
cdr3_aa: CASSLEAGRTFGYTF

d_call: -
j_call: TRBJ2-5
clone_size: -
v_call: TRBV19
cdr3_nt: TGTGCCAGTAGTCCGAGAAGGGTAGTGGAGACCCAGTACTTC
cdr3_aa: CASSPRRVVETQYF

d_call: -
j_call: TRBJ2-7
clone_size: few
v_call: TRBV11-3
cdr3_nt: TGTGCCGTCAGCATCTACGAGCAGTACTTC
cdr3_aa: CAVSIYEQYF

d_call: -
j_call: TRBJ2-3
clone_size: -
v_call: TRBV18
cdr3_nt: TGTGCCAGCTCACCAGGGCTAAGCGAGAGGACGCAGTATTTT
cdr3_aa: CASSPGLSERTQYF

d_call: -
j_call: TRBJ2-1
clone_size: -
v_call: TRBV18
cdr3_nt: TGTGCCAGCTCACCGCAAAGTAGCAGGCGTGAACTGTTCTTC
cdr3_aa: CASSPQSSRRELFF

d_call: TRBD1
j_call: TRBJ1-2
clone_size: few
v_call: TRBV28
cdr3_nt: TGTGCCAGCAGTTTGCCTACAGGGGCAGGGGGCTACACCTTC
cdr3_aa: CASSLPTGAGGYTF

d_call: -
j_call: TRBJ1-1
clone_size: -
v_call: TRBV6-6
cdr3_nt: TGTGCCAGCAGTTATTTAGCAGGGGAGACTGAAGCTTTCTTT
cdr3_aa: CASSYLAGETEAFF

d_call: TRBD1
j_call: TRBJ1-2
clone_size: -
v_call: TRBV7-9
cdr3_nt: TGTGCCAGCAGCCTGGGACAGGGGGTCGGTGGCTACACCTTC
cdr3_aa: CASSLGQGVGGYTF

d_call: TRBD2
j_call: TRBJ2-1
clone_size: few
v_call: TRBV29-1
cdr3_nt: TGCAGCATTGTGGGTTGGACTAGCCTCAGTGAGCAGTTCTTC
cdr3_aa: CSIVGWTSLSEQFF

d_call: -
j_call: TRBJ1-2
clone_size: -
v_call: TRBV28
cdr3_nt: TGTGCCAGCAGTTCCCTTAACCAGGGGTTTTATGGCTACACCTTC
cdr3_aa: CASSSLNQGFYGYTF

d_call: TRBD2
j_call: TRBJ2-1
clone_size: few
v_call: TRBV14
cdr3_nt: TGTGCCAGCAGCCAAGGGGCATGGCTAGCGGGAGGACGGGTCCTCAATGAGCAGTTCTTC
cdr3_aa: CASSQGAWLAGGRVLNEQFF

d_call: -
j_call: TRBJ2-5
clone_size: few
v_call: TRBV7-2
cdr3_nt: TGTGCCAGCAGCTTAGCGCGGGTGGGCCAAGAGACCCAGTACTTC
cdr3_aa: CASSLARVGQETQYF

d_call: -
j_call: TRBJ1-2
clone_size: many
v_call: TRBV7-9
cdr3_nt: TGTGCCAGCAGCCCGGGACCAAATGGCTACACCTTC
cdr3_aa: CASSPGPNGYTF

d_call: TRBD1
j_call: TRBJ1-1
clone_size: few
v_call: TRBV6-6
cdr3_nt: TGTGCCAGCAGGTACAACAGGGGTGGCACTGAAGCTTTCTTT
cdr3_aa: CASRYNRGGTEAFF

d_call: -
j_call: TRBJ2-2
clone_size: many
v_call: TRBV6-6
cdr3_nt: TGTGCCAGCAGCCTCAAACCCTTCACCGGGGAGCTGTTTTTT
cdr3_aa: CASSLKPFTGELFF

d_call: -
j_call: TRBJ2-1
clone_size: few
v_call: TRBV7-8
cdr3_nt: TGTGCCAGCAGATCTAAGGCCGGGACATCTCTTGGTGGGTACAATGAGCAGTTCTTC
cdr3_aa: CASRSKAGTSLGGYNEQFF

d_call: -
j_call: TRBJ2-5
clone_size: -
v_call: TRBV7-9
cdr3_nt: TGTGCCAGCAGCCATAATGGGGGCCGGGAGACCCAGTACTTC
cdr3_aa: CASSHNGGRETQYF

d_call: TRBD1
j_call: TRBJ1-5
clone_size: -
v_call: TRBV7-2
cdr3_nt: TGTGCCAGCAACAAACAGGGGGCCCATCAGCCCCAGCATTTT
cdr3_aa: CASNKQGAHQPQHF

d_call: TRBD1
j_call: TRBJ1-5
clone_size: -
v_call: TRBV15
cdr3_nt: TGTGCCACCAGCAGAGGAACACAGGGGACCTATCAGCCCCAGCATTTT
cdr3_aa: CATSRGTQGTYQPQHF

d_call: -
j_call: TRBJ1-2
clone_size: -
v_call: TRBV7-2
cdr3_nt: TGTGCCAGCAGCTCTTTCTATGGCTACACCTTC
cdr3_aa: CASSSFYGYTF

d_call: -
j_call: TRBJ1-2
clone_size: -
v_call: TRBV7-9
cdr3_nt: TGTGCCAGCACCCTAGTGGGGTTTGGCTACACCTTC
cdr3_aa: CASTLVGFGYTF

d_call: TRBD1
j_call: TRBJ1-5
clone_size: -
v_call: TRBV7-2
cdr3_nt: TGTGCCAGCAGCTTAGATGGACAGGCTAATCAGCCCCAGCATTTT
cdr3_aa: CASSLDGQANQPQHF

d_call: -
j_call: TRBJ2-4
clone_size: few
v_call: TRBV9
cdr3_nt: TGTGCCAGCAGCCCCGATTTGGGCCGGGGAACCAAAAACATTCAGTACTTC
cdr3_aa: CASSPDLGRGTKNIQYF

d_call: -
j_call: TRBJ1-5
clone_size: -
v_call: TRBV2
cdr3_nt: TGTGCCAGCGGGCGATTTGGTCGGGCCCAGCATTTT
cdr3_aa: CASGRFGRAQHF

d_call: -
j_call: TRBJ2-5
clone_size: -
v_call: TRBV7-9
cdr3_nt: TGTGCCAGCAGCCTAAGCGCGGGGGCCGAAGAGACCCAGTACTTC
cdr3_aa: CASSLSAGAEETQYF

d_call: -
j_call: TRBJ2-5
clone_size: few
v_call: TRBV6-1
cdr3_nt: TGTGCCAGCGTACAGGGATGGGCCCAAGAGACCCAGTACTTC
cdr3_aa: CASVQGWAQETQYF

d_call: -
j_call: TRBJ2-2
clone_size: -
v_call: TRBV7-9
cdr3_nt: TGTGCCAGCCTCCCGGGGGAGCTGTTTTTT
cdr3_aa: CASLPGELFF

d_call: -
j_call: TRBJ1-5
clone_size: many
v_call: TRBV4-1
cdr3_nt: TGCGCCAGCAGCCGTGACAGTATAGCTCAGCCCCAGCATTTT
cdr3_aa: CASSRDSIAQPQHF

d_call: -
j_call: TRBJ2-1
clone_size: -
v_call: TRBV11-2
cdr3_nt: TGTGCCAGCAGCTTGGGGCAGTATGAGCAGTTCTTC
cdr3_aa: CASSLGQYEQFF

d_call: -
j_call: TRBJ2-1
clone_size: -
v_call: TRBV25-1
cdr3_nt: TGTGCCAGCAGTGAATTAGACATCCTAAGCGATAATGAGCAGTTCTTC
cdr3_aa: CASSELDILSDNEQFF

d_call: -
j_call: TRBJ1-1
clone_size: -
v_call: TRBV5-4
cdr3_nt: TGTGCCAGCAGCTTGGTCAGCGGGAACACTGAAGCTTTCTTT
cdr3_aa: CASSLVSGNTEAFF

d_call: TRBD2
j_call: TRBJ2-5
clone_size: -
v_call: TRBV27
cdr3_nt: TGTGCCAGCAGTTCACATGTGACTAGCGGGGAGACCCAGTACTTC
cdr3_aa: CASSSHVTSGETQYF

d_call: TRBD1
j_call: TRBJ2-1
clone_size: -
v_call: TRBV2
cdr3_nt: TGTGCCAGCAGGCCTGCCGGGACAGGGAACTACAATGAGCAGTTCTTC
cdr3_aa: CASRPAGTGNYNEQFF

d_call: TRBD1
j_call: TRBJ2-1
clone_size: -
v_call: TRBV19
cdr3_nt: TGTGCCAGTAGTGCCCAGGGGGCACCCTACAATGAGCAGTTCTTC
cdr3_aa: CASSAQGAPYNEQFF

d_call: -
j_call: TRBJ2-1
clone_size: -
v_call: TRBV6-1
cdr3_nt: TGTGCCAGCACCGGATACAATGAGCAGTTCTTC
cdr3_aa: CASTGYNEQFF

d_call: TRBD1
j_call: TRBJ1-6
clone_size: few
v_call: TRBV10-3
cdr3_nt: TGTGCCATCAGTGAGTCTCGAGCAGGGGGCAGTTCACCCCTCCACTTT
cdr3_aa: CAISESRAGGSSPLHF

d_call: -
j_call: TRBJ2-1
clone_size: -
v_call: TRBV4-2
cdr3_nt: TGTGCCAGCAGCCCCGGTGGCGGCCCGAACAATGAGCAGTTCTTC
cdr3_aa: CASSPGGGPNNEQFF

d_call: -
j_call: TRBJ1-2
clone_size: few
v_call: TRBV29-1
cdr3_nt: TGCAGCGTTGTACGGGATAATTATGGCTACACCTTC
cdr3_aa: CSVVRDNYGYTF

d_call: TRBD1
j_call: TRBJ2-7
clone_size: -
v_call: TRBV18
cdr3_nt: TGTGCCAGCTCCCAGACCGGGACAGGGGACTACGAGCAGTACTTC
cdr3_aa: CASSQTGTGDYEQYF

d_call: -
j_call: TRBJ2-3
clone_size: few
v_call: TRBV7-3
cdr3_nt: TGTGCCAGCAGCTTAGTCCCACCGGGGGATACGCAGTATTTT
cdr3_aa: CASSLVPPGDTQYF

d_call: -
j_call: TRBJ1-1
clone_size: few
v_call: TRBV5-1
cdr3_nt: TGCGCCAGCCATGCGGTTTTGAACACTGAAGCTTTCTTT
cdr3_aa: CASHAVLNTEAFF

d_call: -
j_call: TRBJ1-4
clone_size: few
v_call: TRBV4-1
cdr3_nt: TGCGCCAGCAGCCAAGAGTTTTCCCGATATAATGAAAAACTGTTTTTT
cdr3_aa: CASSQEFSRYNEKLFF

d_call: TRBD2
j_call: TRBJ2-1
clone_size: many
v_call: TRBV14
cdr3_nt: TGTGCCAGCAGCTCATATCTCCTAGCGGGGATGAATGAGCAGTTCTTC
cdr3_aa: CASSSYLLAGMNEQFF